This TCR beta chain was identified in a study of shared clonotypes between healthy human individuals. As for the study in general: Used for every donor were three CD4 naive, three CD4 memory, two CD8 naive and one CD8 memory plate.

Sorted subsets were amplified in replicate PCRs using 200 to 250 ng DNA, 30,000 to 35,000 T cell genomes. Generated by immunoSEQ multiplex PCR, the TCRdb table keeps only in-frame clones and is missing some. Counted here are over a million clones, roughly 96% occurring once; the ten biggest clones make up 1.2%. CDR3 length equals 15 residues. CDR1 MNHEY and CDR2 SMNVEV come from the germline V gene (reference sequence). V was pared by 5 bases and J by 6 bases, with 10 bases of the junction left unmatched. Splitting the CD4+ cells yielded a CD45RA+ naive subset and a CD45RA-negative memory subset. The J gene is TRBJ1-2, the V gene TRBV27, with 9 bases matching TRBD1. The sequence came from a man younger than 45 in good health. The sequenced sample consisted of naive CD4+ T cells sorted from blood. Subset reported: CD45RA+ positively selected. The CDR3 region is CASSLVTGGVDGYTF. In DNA form, the CDR3 reads TGTGCCAGCAGTCTAGTTACAGGGGGCGTGGATGGCTACACCTTC.